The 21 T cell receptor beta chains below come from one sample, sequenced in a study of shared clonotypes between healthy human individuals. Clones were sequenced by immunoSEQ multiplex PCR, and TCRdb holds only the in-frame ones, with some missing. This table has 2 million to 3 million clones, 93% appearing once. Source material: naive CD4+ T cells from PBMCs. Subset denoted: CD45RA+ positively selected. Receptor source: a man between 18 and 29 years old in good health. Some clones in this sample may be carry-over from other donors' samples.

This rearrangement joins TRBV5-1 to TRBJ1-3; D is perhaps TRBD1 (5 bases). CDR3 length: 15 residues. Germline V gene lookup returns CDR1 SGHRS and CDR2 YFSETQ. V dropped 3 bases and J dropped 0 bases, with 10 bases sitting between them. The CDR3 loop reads CASSSDSHSGNTIYF. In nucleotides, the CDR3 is TGCGCCAGCAGCTCTGACAGCCACTCTGGAAACACCATATATTTT.

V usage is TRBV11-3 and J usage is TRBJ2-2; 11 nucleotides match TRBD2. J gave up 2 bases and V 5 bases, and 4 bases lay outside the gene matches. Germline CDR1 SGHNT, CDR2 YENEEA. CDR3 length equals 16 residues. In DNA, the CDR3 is TGTGCCAGCAGCCAGCTAGCGGGGGGAAACACCGGGGAGCTGTTTTTT. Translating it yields CASSQLAGGNTGELFF.

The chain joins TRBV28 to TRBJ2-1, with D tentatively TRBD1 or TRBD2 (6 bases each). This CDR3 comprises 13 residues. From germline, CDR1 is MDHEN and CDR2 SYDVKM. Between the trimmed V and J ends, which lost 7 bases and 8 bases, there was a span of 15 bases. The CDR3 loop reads CASNLARGDEQFF. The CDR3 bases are TGTGCCAGCAATCTCGCGAGGGGGGATGAGCAGTTCTTC.

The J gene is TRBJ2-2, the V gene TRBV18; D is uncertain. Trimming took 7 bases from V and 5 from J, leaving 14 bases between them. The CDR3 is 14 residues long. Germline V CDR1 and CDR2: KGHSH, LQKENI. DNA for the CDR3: TGTGCCAGCTTCATTTATTATGGGACCGGGGAGCTGTTTTTT. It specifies CASFIYYGTGELFF.

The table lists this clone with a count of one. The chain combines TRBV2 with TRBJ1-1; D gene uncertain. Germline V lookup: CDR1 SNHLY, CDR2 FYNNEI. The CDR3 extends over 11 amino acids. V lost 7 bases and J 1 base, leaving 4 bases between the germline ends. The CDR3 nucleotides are TGTGCCAGCAAGCCGAACACTGAAGCTTTCTTT. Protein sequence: CASKPNTEAFF.

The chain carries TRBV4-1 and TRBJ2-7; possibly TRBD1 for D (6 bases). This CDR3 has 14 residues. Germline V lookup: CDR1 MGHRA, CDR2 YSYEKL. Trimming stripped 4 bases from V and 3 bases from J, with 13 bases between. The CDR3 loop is CASSLRTDFYEQYF. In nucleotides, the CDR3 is TGCGCCAGCAGCCTTCGGACAGACTTCTACGAGCAGTACTTC.

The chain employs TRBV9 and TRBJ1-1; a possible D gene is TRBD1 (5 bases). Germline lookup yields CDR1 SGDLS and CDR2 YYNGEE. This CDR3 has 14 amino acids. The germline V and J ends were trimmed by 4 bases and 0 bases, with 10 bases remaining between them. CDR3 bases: TGTGCCAGCAGCACCCGACAGATGAACACTGAAGCTTTCTTT. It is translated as CASSTRQMNTEAFF.

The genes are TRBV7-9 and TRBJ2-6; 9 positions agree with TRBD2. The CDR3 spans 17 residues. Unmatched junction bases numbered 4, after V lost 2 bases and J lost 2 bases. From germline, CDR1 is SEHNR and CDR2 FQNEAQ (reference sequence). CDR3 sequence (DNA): TGTGCCAGCAGCTTAACCGGCGGGAGGGCTGGGGCCAACGTCCTGACTTTC. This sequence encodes CASSLTGGRAGANVLTF.

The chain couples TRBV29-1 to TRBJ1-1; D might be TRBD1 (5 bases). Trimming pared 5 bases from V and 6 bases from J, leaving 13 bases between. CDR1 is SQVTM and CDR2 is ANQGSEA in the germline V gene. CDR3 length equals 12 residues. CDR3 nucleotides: TGCAGCGTTAGTCGGGGCGGGCCTGAAGCTTTCTTT. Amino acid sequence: CSVSRGGPEAFF.

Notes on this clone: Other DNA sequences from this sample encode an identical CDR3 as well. This CDR3 reads CASSPGTGGDQPQHF. The CDR3 DNA reads as TGTGCCAGCAGTCCGGGAACAGGGGGCGATCAGCCCCAGCATTTT. This chain links TRBV27 with TRBJ1-5, with TRBD1 matching 9 bases. Trimming cost V 5 bases and J 5 bases; bases outside gene matches: 7. The germline V gene has CDR1 MNHEY and CDR2 SMNVEV (reference sequence). The CDR3 consists of 15 residues.

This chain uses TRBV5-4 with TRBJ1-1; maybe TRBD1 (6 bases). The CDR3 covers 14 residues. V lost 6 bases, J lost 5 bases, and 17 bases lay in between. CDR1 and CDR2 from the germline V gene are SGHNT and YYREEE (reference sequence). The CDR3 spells CASTNVTGTTEAFF. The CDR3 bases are TGTGCCAGCACGAATGTAACAGGGACAACTGAAGCTTTCTTT.

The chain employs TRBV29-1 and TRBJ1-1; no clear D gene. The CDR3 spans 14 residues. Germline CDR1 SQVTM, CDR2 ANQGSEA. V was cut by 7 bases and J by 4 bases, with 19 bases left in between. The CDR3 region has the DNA TGCAGCGAAACGGTAGGGCAGGCGGGCACTGAAGCTTTCTTT. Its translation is CSETVGQAGTEAFF.

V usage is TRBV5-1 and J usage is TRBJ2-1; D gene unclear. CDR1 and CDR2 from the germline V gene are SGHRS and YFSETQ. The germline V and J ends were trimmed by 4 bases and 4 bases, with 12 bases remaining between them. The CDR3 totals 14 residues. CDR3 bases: TGCGCCAGCAGCCCCGCGGCACTATACAATGAGCAGTTCTTC. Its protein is CASSPAALYNEQFF.

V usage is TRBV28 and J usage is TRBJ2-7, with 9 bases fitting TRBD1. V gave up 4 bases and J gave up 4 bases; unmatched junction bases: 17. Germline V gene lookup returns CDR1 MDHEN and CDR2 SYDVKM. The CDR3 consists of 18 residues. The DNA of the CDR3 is TGTGCCAGCAGTTCCTTCACGGACCCGGGACAGGGTATTTACGAGCAGTACTTC. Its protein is CASSSFTDPGQGIYEQYF.

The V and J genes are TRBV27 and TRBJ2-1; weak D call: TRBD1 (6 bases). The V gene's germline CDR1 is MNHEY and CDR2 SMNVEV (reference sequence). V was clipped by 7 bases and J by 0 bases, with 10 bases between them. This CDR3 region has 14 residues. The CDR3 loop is CASTTGSSYNEQFF. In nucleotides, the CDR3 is TGTGCCAGCACCACAGGGAGCTCCTACAATGAGCAGTTCTTC.

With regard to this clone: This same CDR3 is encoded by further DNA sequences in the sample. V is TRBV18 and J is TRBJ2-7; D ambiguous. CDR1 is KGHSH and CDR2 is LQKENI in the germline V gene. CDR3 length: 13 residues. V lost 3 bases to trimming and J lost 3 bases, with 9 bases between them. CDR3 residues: CASSPAPSYEQYF. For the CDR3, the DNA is TGTGCCAGCTCACCCGCCCCAAGCTACGAGCAGTACTTC.

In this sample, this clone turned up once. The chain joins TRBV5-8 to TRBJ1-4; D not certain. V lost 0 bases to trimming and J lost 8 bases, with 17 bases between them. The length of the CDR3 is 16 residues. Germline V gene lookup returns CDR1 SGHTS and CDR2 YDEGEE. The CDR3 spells CASSLGWLGRGEKLFF. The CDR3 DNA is TGTGCCAGCAGCTTGGGGTGGCTCGGGAGAGGCGAAAAACTGTTTTTT.

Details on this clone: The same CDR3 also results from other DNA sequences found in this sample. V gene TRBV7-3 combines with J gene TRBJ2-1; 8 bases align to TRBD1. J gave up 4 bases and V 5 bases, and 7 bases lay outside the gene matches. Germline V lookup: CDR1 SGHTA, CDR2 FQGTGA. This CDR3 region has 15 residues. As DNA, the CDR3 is TGTGCCAGCAGCCCGAGAAGGACAGGGTACAATGAGCAGTTCTTC. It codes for CASSPRRTGYNEQFF.

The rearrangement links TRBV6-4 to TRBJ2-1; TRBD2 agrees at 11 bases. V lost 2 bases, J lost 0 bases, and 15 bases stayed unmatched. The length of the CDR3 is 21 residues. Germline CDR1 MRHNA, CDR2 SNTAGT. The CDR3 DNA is TGTGCCAGCAGTGACCCCTTTGGGGGGCTAGCGGGAGGAAGCTCCTACAATGAGCAGTTCTTC. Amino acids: CASSDPFGGLAGGSSYNEQFF.

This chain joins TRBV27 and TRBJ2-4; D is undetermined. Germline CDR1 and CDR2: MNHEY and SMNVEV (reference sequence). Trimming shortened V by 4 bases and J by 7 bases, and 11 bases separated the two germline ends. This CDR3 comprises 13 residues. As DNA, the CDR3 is TGTGCCAGCAGTTACCAGCTCGGGAACATTCAGTACTTC. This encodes CASSYQLGNIQYF.

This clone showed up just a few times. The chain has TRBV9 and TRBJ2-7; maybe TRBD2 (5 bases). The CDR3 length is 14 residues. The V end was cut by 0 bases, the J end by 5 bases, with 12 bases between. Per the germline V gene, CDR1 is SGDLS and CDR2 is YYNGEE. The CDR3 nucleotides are TGTGCCAGCAGCGTAGTTGATGGGAGCGACGAGCAGTACTTC. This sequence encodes CASSVVDGSDEQYF.